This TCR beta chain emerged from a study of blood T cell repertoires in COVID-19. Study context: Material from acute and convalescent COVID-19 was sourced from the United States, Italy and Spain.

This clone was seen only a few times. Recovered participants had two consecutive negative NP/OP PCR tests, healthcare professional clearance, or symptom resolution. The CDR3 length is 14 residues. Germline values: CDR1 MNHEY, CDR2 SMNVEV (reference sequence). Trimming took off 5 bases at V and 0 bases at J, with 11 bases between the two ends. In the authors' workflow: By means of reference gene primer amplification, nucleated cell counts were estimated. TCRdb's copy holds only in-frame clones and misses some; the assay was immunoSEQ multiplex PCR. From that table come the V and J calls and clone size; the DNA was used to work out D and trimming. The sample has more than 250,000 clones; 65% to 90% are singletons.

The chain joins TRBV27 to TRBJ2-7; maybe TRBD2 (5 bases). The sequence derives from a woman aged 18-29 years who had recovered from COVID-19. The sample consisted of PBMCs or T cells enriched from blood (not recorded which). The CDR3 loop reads CASSPRGGSYEQYF. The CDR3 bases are TGTGCCAGCAGTCCCCGTGGAGGCTCCTACGAGCAGTACTTC.